The 32 T cell receptor beta chains below come from one sample, sequenced in a study of post-analysis software for immune sequencing data. Prepared libraries of TCR beta cDNA carried unique molecular identifiers. MiXCR, applied by TCRdb to the PCR reads, yields one record per CDR3 protein. The sample has hundreds of thousands of distinct CDR3 sequences, 44% seen once. Whole-study results and caveats: Patients had higher frequencies than controls of about five TRBV segments, including TRBV5-6, TRBV5-1 and TRBV20-1.

The antigens for these receptors are not known. Sample: blood. These receptors originate from a girl aged 10 to 17 with multiple sclerosis.

This clonotype showed up just a few times. The V call is TRBV4-1, the J call TRBJ1-1, with D perhaps matching TRBD1 (5 bases). Germline loops: CDR1 MGHRA, CDR2 YSYEKL. This CDR3 is 14 amino acids long. V shed 8 bases and J shed 3 bases, with 16 bases lying between them. This CDR3 is CASHPRDGDTEAFF. CDR3 nucleotides: TGCGCCAGCCACCCAAGGGACGGCGACACTGAAGCTTTCTTT.

This clonotype was seen more than once but under ten times. The rearrangement links TRBV5-1 to TRBJ2-3; D is unclear. The CDR3 is made up of 15 amino acids. The ends were cut back, 4 bases at V and 2 bases at J, with 14 bases in the middle. Per the germline V gene, CDR1 is SGHRS and CDR2 is YFSETQ. The CDR3, as DNA: TGCGCCAGCAGCCCGGCCGGTTCTTACACAGATACGCAGTATTTT. Translation: CASSPAGSYTDTQYF.

The chain links TRBV10-2 to TRBJ2-3, with D possibly being TRBD2 (5 bases). Germline loops: CDR1 WSHSY, CDR2 SAAADI. CDR3 length: 16 amino acids. With 0 bases removed from V and 0 bases from J, the gap between germline ends came to 10 bases. CDR3 loop: CASSESRGVSTDTQYF. CDR3 nucleotides: TGCGCCAGCAGTGAGTCCCGGGGTGTAAGCACAGATACGCAGTATTTT.

This rearrangement joins TRBV5-1 to TRBJ2-7; no clear D gene. The germline gives CDR1 SGHRS, CDR2 YFSETQ. V lost 1 base, J lost 4 bases, and 12 bases lay in between. This CDR3 has 14 residues. The CDR3 coding sequence is TGCGCCAGCAGCTTGTCGTCCTCTAATTACGAGCAGTACTTC. This gives the protein CASSLSSSNYEQYF.

This clonotype was detected only a few times. The germline gene is not matched at one end of the junction; a read error may be the cause. V and J are TRBV15 and TRBJ2-7; no clear D. In germline, CDR1 is LNHNV, CDR2 YYDKDF (reference sequence). This CDR3 comprises 12 residues. The CDR3, as DNA: TGTGCCACCAACAGAGGCTTCTACGAGCAGTACTTC. Residues: CATNRGFYEQYF.

V usage is TRBV12-3 or TRBV12-4 and J usage is TRBJ2-1, with no clear D. V lost 2 bases to trimming and J lost 7 bases, with 3 bases between them. The CDR3 extends over 11 amino acids. The CDR3 region is CASSLPNEQFF. CDR3 sequence (DNA): TGTGCCAGCAGTTTACCGAATGAGCAGTTCTTC.

The J gene is TRBJ2-7, the V gene TRBV5-1; TRBD1 aligns across 8 bases. The junction had 9 bases not matched to a gene; V was cut back by 4 bases and J by 3 bases. Germline CDR1 is SGHRS and CDR2 is YFSETQ. CDR3 length equals 15 residues. CDR3 in DNA: TGCGCCAGCAGCGAAGGGACAGGTGCTTTCTACGAGCAGTACTTC. It encodes CASSEGTGAFYEQYF.

This chain's CDR3 is CASSGRGAYGYTF. In DNA, the CDR3 is TGTGCCAGCAGCGGGAGGGGGGCCTATGGCTACACCTTC. V gene TRBV12-3 or TRBV12-4 combines with J gene TRBJ1-2; TRBD1 is a possible D gene (6 bases). The CDR3 is made up of 13 amino acids. Deletions cut 6 bases from V and 4 bases from J, with 12 bases between.

CDR3 DNA: TGTGCCAGCAGCTTGACCGGGGAGGAGCAGTACTTC. Protein product: CASSLTGEEQYF. This chain connects TRBV5-5 to TRBJ2-7; a possible D gene is TRBD2 (5 bases). Between the trimmed V and J ends, which lost 1 base and 7 bases, there was a span of 9 bases. The germline gives CDR1 SGHKS, CDR2 YYEKEE (reference sequence). This CDR3 is 12 amino acids long.

CDR3: CASSLYNRQETQYF. The CDR3 DNA is TGTGCCAGCAGTTTATACAACCGCCAAGAGACCCAGTACTTC. This rearrangement joins TRBV28 to TRBJ2-5; D call uncertain. Germline CDR1 and CDR2: MDHEN and SYDVKM. This CDR3 has 14 residues. Trimming removed 1 base from V and 1 base from J, with 7 bases in between. Looking up the rest from reference TRBV28 and TRBJ2-5 gives the full variable domain: DVKVTQSSRYLVKRTGEKVFLECVQDMDHENMFWYRQDPGLGLRLIYFSYDVKMKEKGDIPEGYSVSREKKERFSLILESASTNQTSMYLCASSLYNRQETQYFGPGTRLLVL.

The chain recombines TRBV12-3 or TRBV12-4 with TRBJ2-1, with 9 bases aligning to TRBD1. J was trimmed by 2 bases and V by 3 bases; bases with no gene match: 2. The CDR3 contains 15 residues. The DNA of the CDR3 is TGTGCCAGCAGTTTGGACAGGGGCCCCTACAATGAGCAGTTCTTC. Protein sequence: CASSLDRGPYNEQFF.

The genes are TRBV29-1 and TRBJ2-1; D perhaps matches TRBD2 (7 bases). The V gene's germline CDR1 is SQVTM and CDR2 ANQGSEA. This CDR3 is built from 13 residues. V shed 4 bases and J shed 8 bases, with 15 bases lying between them. In DNA, the CDR3 is TGCAGCGTTGGCCTACGGGGGGCCGATGAGCAGTTCTTC. This codes for CSVGLRGADEQFF.

The chain is built from TRBV24-1 and TRBJ1-4; TRBD1 is a possible D gene (5 bases). Trimming took off 6 bases at V and 0 bases at J, with 22 bases between the two ends. This CDR3 is 19 amino acids long. CDR1 and CDR2 from the germline V gene are KGHDR and SFDVKD. The CDR3 loop is CATSSLRRGEVATNEKLFF. CDR3 nucleotides: TGTGCCACCAGTTCGCTCCGACGGGGGGAAGTTGCAACTAATGAAAAACTGTTTTTT.

The table lists this clonotype with many counts. A much bigger clone sits one base away, suggesting this may be a read error. The chain combines TRBV29-1 with TRBJ2-6, with TRBD2 identical over 9 bases. The germline CDR1 and CDR2 sequences are SQVTM and ANQGSEA. The CDR3 runs 14 residues. This chain's CDR3 is CSVDSGRGANVRTF. Written as DNA, the CDR3 is TGCAGCGTCGATAGCGGGAGAGGGGCCAACGTCCGGACTTTC.

Ten or more counts support this clonotype. The chain carries TRBV29-1 and TRBJ2-3; D possibly corresponds to TRBD1 (6 bases). This CDR3 has 15 residues. V lost 3 bases, J lost 7 bases, and 20 bases lay in between. Germline assignment: CDR1 SQVTM and CDR2 ANQGSEA. The CDR3 DNA sequence: TGCAGCGTTGATCCAGGGGTTTCCCCTATGTATACGCAGTATTTT. Amino acids: CSVDPGVSPMYTQYF.

The chain combines TRBV29-1 with TRBJ2-1; D call uncertain. Trimming shortened V by 2 bases and J by 5 bases, and 13 bases separated the two germline ends. Germline V gives CDR1 SQVTM, CDR2 ANQGSEA. CDR3 length: 14 amino acids. Here the CDR3 reads CSVEPRLADNEQFF. The CDR3 DNA follows: TGCAGCGTTGAACCCAGGTTGGCGGACAATGAGCAGTTCTTC.

This clonotype was seen only a few times. J is TRBJ1-2 and V is TRBV6-5; 10 positions match TRBD1. CDR3 length: 18 residues. J gave up 7 bases and V 2 bases, and 16 bases lay outside the gene matches. The germline gives CDR1 MNHEY, CDR2 SVGAGI. CDR3 sequence: CASSYRDRGLISPGGYTF. CDR3 sequence (DNA): TGTGCCAGCAGTTACCGGGACAGGGGCCTAATCTCACCAGGTGGCTACACCTTC.

The rearrangement links TRBV9 to TRBJ1-4, with D maybe TRBD1 (5 bases). This CDR3 has 12 residues. Per germline, CDR1 SGDLS and CDR2 YYNGEE. Deletions cut 0 bases from V and 11 bases from J, with 8 bases between. The CDR3 loop reads CASSVDEGKLFF. CDR3 DNA: TGTGCCAGCAGCGTAGATGAGGGGAAACTGTTTTTT.

The chain employs TRBV7-2 and TRBJ2-3; 10 bases map to TRBD2. The CDR3 runs 16 residues. Losses at the gene ends were 3 bases for V and 5 bases for J; bases not matched to a gene: 8. In germline, CDR1 is SGHTA, CDR2 FQGNSA. CDR3 DNA sequence: TGTGCCAGCAGCTTCCAAGCGGGGGGGCGAGGAGATACGCAGTATTTT. Translating gives CASSFQAGGRGDTQYF.

This sequence joins TRBV9 and TRBJ1-1; a weak D match, TRBD1 (6 bases). The CDR3 has 14 amino acids. Trimming removed 3 bases from V and 8 bases from J, with 17 bases in between. CDR1 is SGDLS, CDR2 YYNGEE, per germline. In DNA, the CDR3 is TGTGCCAGCAGCGGTGGACAGACGGCATCCGAAGCTTTCTTT. It encodes CASSGGQTASEAFF. Using reference TRBV9 and TRBJ1-1 for the parts outside the CDR3, the full variable domain is DSGVTQTPKHLITATGQRVTLRCSPRSGDLSVYWYQQSLDQGLQFLIQYYNGEERAKGNILERFSAQQFPDLHSELNLSSLELGDSALYFCASSGGQTASEAFFGQGTRLTVV.

The chain joins TRBV5-1 to TRBJ1-1; D is unclear. The V and J ends lost 0 bases and 4 bases respectively, with 7 bases between them. There are 13 residues in the CDR3. Germline CDR1 is SGHRS and CDR2 is YFSETQ. The CDR3 region is CASSLGPSTEAFF. CDR3 DNA sequence: TGCGCCAGCAGCTTGGGACCAAGCACTGAAGCTTTCTTT.

The chain links TRBV9 to TRBJ1-2; 10 bases match TRBD1. CDR1 and CDR2 (germline): SGDLS, YYNGEE. This CDR3 has 14 residues. J gave up 8 bases and V 0 bases, and 4 bases lay outside the gene matches. The CDR3 reads CASSVEGTGAGYTF. In DNA, the CDR3 is TGTGCCAGCAGCGTAGAAGGGACAGGGGCCGGCTACACCTTC.

Note on this clonotype: One junction end disagrees with the germline gene, perhaps due to a read error. The chain uses TRBV12-3 or TRBV12-4 and TRBJ2-1, with 7 bases that match TRBD1. This CDR3 contains 13 residues. The CDR3, as DNA: TGTGCCAGCGACAGGGTCTCCTCCAATGAGCAGTTCTTC. This sequence encodes CASDRVSSNEQFF.

This chain links TRBV6-6 with TRBJ1-5; 8 positions agree with TRBD1. J lost 6 bases, V lost 6 bases, and 7 bases had no gene match. Germline assignment: CDR1 MNHNY and CDR2 SVGAGI (reference sequence). The CDR3 has 14 residues. This CDR3 is CASRETGGGQPQHF. The CDR3 coding sequence is TGTGCCAGCAGAGAAACAGGGGGTGGTCAGCCCCAGCATTTT.

This clonotype was counted a few times. The chain employs TRBV7-9 and TRBJ2-1, with 11 positions matching TRBD2. CDR3 length: 15 residues. The germline CDR1 and CDR2 sequences are SEHNR and FQNEAQ (reference sequence). With 7 bases clipped from V and 4 bases from J, the junction kept 6 bases outside the gene matches. CDR3 sequence: CASTTLAGAYNEQFF. The CDR3 nucleotides are TGTGCCAGCACCACACTAGCGGGAGCTTACAATGAGCAGTTCTTC.

The chain recombines TRBV7-2 with TRBJ2-3; unclear D gene. CDR3 size: 17 residues. In germline, CDR1 is SGHTA, CDR2 FQGNSA. With 3 bases removed from V and 1 base from J, the gap between germline ends came to 17 bases. DNA of the CDR3: TGTGCCAGCAGCTTGAGGTTGTTAGGGTTGGGCACAGATACGCAGTATTTT. Translated: CASSLRLLGLGTDTQYF.

In the case of this clonotype: The junction and the germline gene differ at one end; a read error may be behind it. The chain carries TRBV7-2 and TRBJ2-1; 12 nucleotides align to TRBD2. The J call may not be correct, given that the DNA end is closer to TRBJ2-7. Germline CDR1 reads SGHTA; CDR2 reads FQGNSA. The CDR3 runs 16 residues. The CDR3 coding sequence is TGTGCCAGCAGCACCTCTTCTAGCGGGGGGGCCTATGAGCAGTACTTC. This gives the protein CASSTSSSGGAYEQYF.

This clonotype was detected once. The chain uses TRBV20-1 and TRBJ2-7, with a tentative D call TRBD2 (5 bases). The CDR3 loop spans 16 amino acids. Germline CDR1 reads DFQATT; CDR2 reads SNEGSKA (reference sequence). V shed 1 base and J shed 3 bases, with 19 bases lying between them. CDR3 DNA sequence: TGCAGTGCTAGAGGGGCCCCGCGGACCGGGGACTACGAGCAGTACTTC. Amino acid sequence: CSARGAPRTGDYEQYF.

The rearrangement links TRBV7-9 to TRBJ2-3, with 12 bases fitting TRBD2. The CDR3 length is 15 residues. The J segment lost 5 bases and the V segment lost 5 bases, leaving 5 bases of the junction unmatched. Per the germline V gene, CDR1 is SEHNR and CDR2 is FQNEAQ (reference sequence). The DNA of the CDR3 is TGTGCCAGCAGCATCGCTAGCGGGAGGGGAGATACGCAGTATTTT. Protein: CASSIASGRGDTQYF.

This clonotype was detected only a few times. This chain uses TRBV6-1 with TRBJ2-7, with a possible D match to TRBD1 (6 bases). Germline assignment: CDR1 MNHNS and CDR2 SASEGT. Deletions cut 4 bases from V and 0 bases from J, with 7 bases between. The CDR3 totals 13 residues. The CDR3 loop is CASSGTVSYEQYF. The DNA of the CDR3 is TGTGCCAGCAGTGGGACAGTCTCCTACGAGCAGTACTTC.

This clonotype was counted only a few times. V gene TRBV5-1 combines with J gene TRBJ1-2, with D possibly TRBD1 on 6 matching bases. The CDR3 runs 14 residues. V lost 3 bases and J 8 bases, leaving 17 bases between the germline ends. CDR1 and CDR2 (germline): SGHRS, YFSETQ. CDR3 DNA: TGCGCCAGCAGCTACCAGGACGGACAGTACGGCTACACCTTC. It is translated as CASSYQDGQYGYTF.

This chain links TRBV4-1 with TRBJ2-1; the match to TRBD2 covers 11 bases. The length of the CDR3 is 15 residues. V lost 1 base, J lost 7 bases, and 3 bases stayed unmatched. The germline CDR1 and CDR2 sequences are MGHRA and YSYEKL. This chain's CDR3 is CASSQATSGINEQFF. The CDR3 nucleotides read TGCGCCAGCAGCCAAGCGACTAGCGGGATTAATGAGCAGTTCTTC.